The next 29 T cell receptor beta chains were all read from a single sample in a study of quantifying T cell responses using KT2 cells. Background on the study: TCR alpha and beta constant-region primers primed reverse transcription of RNA.

Each cDNA got a UMI-containing oligo ligated at its 3' end. An equimolar mix of RC1.1 and RC1.2 primed the beta chain across TRBC1 and TRBC2. TCRdb re-called the UMI-ligation and nested PCR reads through MiXCR, storing one row per CDR3 protein. The sample records tens of thousands of distinct CDR3 sequences, 9.5% to 13% being singletons. The sequencing input was PBMCs spiked with cells of the T cell clone KT2. These receptors all stem from a human donor.

This clonotype was found a few times. The V gene is TRBV5-5, the J gene TRBJ2-2, with D unclear. Trimming shortened V by 4 bases and J by 5 bases, and 9 bases separated the two germline ends. Germline CDR1 and CDR2: SGHKS and YYEKEE (reference sequence). The CDR3 length is 13 residues. CDR3 amino acids: CASSPRVTGELFF. CDR3 nucleotides: TGTGCCAGCAGCCCTCGGGTAACCGGGGAGCTGTTTTTT.

This clonotype was found many times. The gene calls are TRBV12-3 or TRBV12-4 and TRBJ2-6; 10 bases align to TRBD1. The V segment lost 5 bases and the J segment 11 bases; nucleotides outside the gene matches: 6. The CDR3 is 14 residues long. This CDR3 is CASSGWGTGDVLTF. The CDR3 nucleotides are TGTGCCAGCAGTGGGTGGGGGACAGGGGACGTCCTGACTTTC.

This clonotype was seen at least ten times. The rearrangement joins TRBV6-6 to TRBJ2-3; 7 positions match TRBD1. Unmatched junction bases numbered 10, after V lost 8 bases and J lost 2 bases. The CDR3 is made up of 15 amino acids. Germline loops: CDR1 MNHNY, CDR2 SVGAGI (reference sequence). In nucleotides, the CDR3 is TGTGCCAGCGGGAACGGACAGGCGCTCACAGATACGCAGTATTTT. This codes for CASGNGQALTDTQYF.

This clonotype occurred a few times. The rearrangement uses TRBV12-3 or TRBV12-4 and TRBJ1-1; perhaps TRBD1 as D (6 bases). Between the trimmed V and J ends, which lost 6 bases and 5 bases, there was a span of 19 bases. The CDR3 is 15 amino acids. The CDR3 loop is CASSPGTGLGTEAFF. CDR3 nucleotides: TGTGCCAGCAGCCCCGGAACAGGGCTGGGGACTGAAGCTTTCTTT.

This clonotype appeared many times. V gene TRBV11-2 combines with J gene TRBJ2-3; perhaps TRBD2 as D (6 bases). Trimming took off 5 bases at V and 1 base at J, with 16 bases between the two ends. This CDR3 has 16 amino acids. Germline values: CDR1 SGHAT, CDR2 FQNNGV. CDR3 amino acids: CASSPRLGGGTDTQYF. The CDR3 region has the DNA TGTGCCAGCAGCCCCCGACTAGGAGGGGGCACAGATACGCAGTATTTT.

This clonotype showed up many times. The V and J genes are TRBV7-9 and TRBJ2-2; the D gene is possibly TRBD1 (6 bases). The CDR3 sequence is 15 residues long. In germline, CDR1 is SEHNR, CDR2 FQNEAQ (reference sequence). V was trimmed by 5 bases and J by 3 bases, leaving 13 bases between them. CDR3 nucleotides: TGTGCCAGCAGCCCCCTCAGGGGACACACCGGGGAGCTGTTTTTT. It yields the protein CASSPLRGHTGELFF.

The rearrangement uses TRBV6-5 and TRBJ2-7; tentatively, D is TRBD1 or TRBD2 (6 bases each). The V end was cut by 2 bases, the J end by 7 bases, with 15 bases between. CDR3 length equals 14 residues. Germline V gives CDR1 MNHEY, CDR2 SVGAGI. The CDR3 here is CASSYRGGTDEQYF. For the CDR3, the DNA is TGTGCCAGCAGTTACAGAGGGGGGACGGATGAGCAGTACTTC.

This clonotype showed up many times. This chain links TRBV7-2 with TRBJ2-5; tentatively, D is TRBD1 or TRBD2 (5 bases each). The CDR3 runs 18 residues. From germline, CDR1 is SGHTA and CDR2 FQGNSA. The V gene lost 2 bases and the J gene lost 0 bases, with 19 bases spanning the gap. The CDR3 reads CASSLRWSAGAYQETQYF. The CDR3 DNA follows: TGTGCCAGCAGCTTAAGATGGTCGGCCGGGGCGTACCAAGAGACCCAGTACTTC.

The chain is built from TRBV10-2 and TRBJ2-7; D uncertain. This CDR3 is built from 13 residues. Germline CDR1 and CDR2: WSHSY and SAAADI. V lost 3 bases, J lost 3 bases, and 9 bases lay in between. The CDR3 loop is CASSEIAHYEQYF. In nucleotides, the CDR3 is TGCGCCAGCAGTGAAATTGCCCACTACGAGCAGTACTTC.

This clonotype turned up a few times. V gene TRBV7-2 combines with J gene TRBJ2-5; 7 bases fit TRBD2. Germline CDR1 and CDR2: SGHTA and FQGNSA. J was trimmed by 2 bases and V by 1 base; bases with no gene match: 1. This CDR3 region has 14 residues. The CDR3 nucleotides read TGTGCCAGCAGCTTAGGGGGGGGTCAAGAGACCCAGTACTTC. Protein: CASSLGGGQETQYF.

Many counts were recorded for this clonotype. The V and J genes are TRBV6-2 or TRBV6-3 and TRBJ2-7; tentative D call: TRBD2 (6 bases). The V end lost 6 bases, the J end lost 6 bases, and 21 bases lay between the germline ends. Germline V gives CDR1 MNHEY, CDR2 SVGEGT. The CDR3 has 15 residues. The DNA for the CDR3 is TGTGCCAGCAGGCATCCGGGACTCCCATTGCCCGAGCAGTACTTC. Encoded protein: CASRHPGLPLPEQYF.

The chain recombines TRBV2 with TRBJ1-5; unclear D gene. CDR1 and CDR2 (germline): SNHLY, FYNNEI. The CDR3 covers 12 residues. V shed 4 bases and J shed 4 bases, with 5 bases lying between them. The CDR3 loop is CASSGVNQPQHF. CDR3 in DNA: TGTGCCAGCAGTGGGGTGAATCAGCCCCAGCATTTT.

Of note for this clonotype: A clone one base away is much larger, so this may be a read error. The chain combines TRBV12-3 or TRBV12-4 with TRBJ2-7; 8 positions agree with TRBD2. This CDR3 contains 14 residues. The CDR3 sequence is CAGSLAGLAGEQYF. CDR3 bases: TGTGCCGGCAGTTTAGCCGGGTTAGCGGGGGAGCAGTACTTC.

This clonotype was observed at least ten times. This chain joins TRBV11-2 and TRBJ2-1, with 7 bases lining up with TRBD2. The CDR3 runs 15 residues. Germline values: CDR1 SGHAT, CDR2 FQNNGV. The ends lost 0 bases at V and 8 bases at J; junction bases unmatched: 7. The CDR3 coding sequence is TGTGCCAGCAGCTTAGATGGATATCGGGGGGATGAGCAGTTCTTC. Protein product: CASSLDGYRGDEQFF.

V and J are TRBV5-1 and TRBJ1-2; weak D call: TRBD1 (5 bases). V was cut by 4 bases and J by 5 bases, with 9 bases left in between. Germline assignment: CDR1 SGHRS and CDR2 YFSETQ. CDR3 length equals 12 residues. The CDR3 nucleotides read TGCGCCAGCAGCCCCCAGGGTTATGGCTACACCTTC. This translates into CASSPQGYGYTF.

The chain employs TRBV11-2 and TRBJ2-3, with TRBD1 matching 8 bases. Germline V gene sequence: CDR1 SGHAT, CDR2 FQNNGV. The junction had 9 bases not matched to a gene; V was cut back by 8 bases and J by 2 bases. The CDR3 covers 15 residues. CDR3 loop: CASGSTTGVTDTQYF. Here the CDR3 DNA reads TGTGCCAGCGGTTCGACGACAGGGGTCACAGATACGCAGTATTTT.

Ten or more counts support this clonotype. V and J are TRBV5-1 and TRBJ2-6; TRBD2 matches at 7 bases. CDR1 SGHRS and CDR2 YFSETQ come from the germline V gene. CDR3 length equals 17 residues. V gave up 1 base and J gave up 1 base; unmatched junction bases: 5. CDR3 in amino acids: CASSLLVGGSGANVLTF. In nucleotides, the CDR3 is TGCGCCAGCAGCTTGTTGGTCGGGGGGTCTGGGGCCAACGTCCTGACTTTC.

This clonotype was seen at least ten times. The V and J genes are TRBV5-1 and TRBJ2-3; D is possibly TRBD1 (7 bases). Germline lookup yields CDR1 SGHRS and CDR2 YFSETQ. The CDR3 consists of 15 residues. V lost 5 bases, J lost 1 base, and 14 bases lay in between. The CDR3 nucleotides read TGCGCCAGCAGATCCGACAGGGAGGGCACAGATACGCAGTATTTT. This translates into CASRSDREGTDTQYF. Complete variable domain (other parts from reference TRBV5-1 and TRBJ2-3): KAGVTQTPRYLIKTRGQQVTLSCSPISGHRSVSWYQQTPGQGLQFLFEYFSETQRNKGNFPGRFSGRQFSNSRSEMNVSTLELGDSALYLCASRSDREGTDTQYFGPGTRLTVL.

This clonotype has ten or more counts. This sequence joins TRBV7-8 and TRBJ2-5; a possible D gene is TRBD2 (6 bases). The V and J ends lost 3 bases and 1 base respectively, with 9 bases between them. The CDR3 runs 14 residues. Germline CDR1 and CDR2: SGHVS and FQNEAQ. The DNA for the CDR3 is TGTGCCAGCAGCTTGGGGAGGACCCAAGAGACCCAGTACTTC. This gives the protein CASSLGRTQETQYF.

This clonotype was detected only a few times. This sequence joins TRBV7-3 and TRBJ2-3; TRBD2 aligns across 8 bases. Germline trimming cut 5 bases from V and 7 bases from J; bases unmatched to any gene: 11. This CDR3 spans 15 amino acids. Per the germline V gene, CDR1 is SGHTA and CDR2 is FQGTGA. The CDR3 sequence: CASSLGATGGNTQYF. CDR3 sequence (DNA): TGTGCCAGCAGCCTCGGAGCAACGGGAGGGAATACGCAGTATTTT. Full variable domain (rest looked up from reference TRBV7-3 and TRBJ2-3): GAGVSQTPSNKVTEKGKYVELRCDPISGHTALYWYRQSLGQGPEFLIYFQGTGAADDSGLPNDRFFAVRPEGSVSTLKIQRTERGDSAVYLCASSLGATGGNTQYFGPGTRLTVL.

The chain carries TRBV7-9 and TRBJ2-1; a possible D gene is TRBD2 (6 bases). The CDR3 spans 17 residues. Deletions cut 4 bases from V and 9 bases from J, with 25 bases between. CDR1 is SEHNR, CDR2 FQNEAQ, per germline (reference sequence). The CDR3 loop is CASSWGDSGVQGREQFF. The DNA for the CDR3 is TGTGCCAGCAGCTGGGGGGATAGCGGCGTACAAGGCCGTGAGCAGTTCTTC.

The chain combines TRBV30 with TRBJ2-6; D perhaps matches TRBD2 (6 bases). Germline V gives CDR1 GTSNPN, CDR2 SVGIG (reference sequence). The CDR3 runs 17 residues. V was pared by 4 bases and J by 2 bases, with 18 bases between. The CDR3: CAWIRDSGDPGANVLTF. The CDR3 DNA is TGTGCCTGGATTCGGGACTCTGGGGACCCTGGGGCCAACGTCCTGACTTTC.

This clonotype was recorded only once. The rearrangement links TRBV7-9 to TRBJ2-2, with TRBD1 identical over 9 bases. Germline V gene sequence: CDR1 SEHNR, CDR2 FQNEAQ (reference sequence). This CDR3 comprises 13 residues. With V trimmed by 11 bases and J by 6 bases, 7 bases remained unmatched. The CDR3 here is CAGRDRDAGELFF. CDR3 coding DNA: TGTGCCGGCCGGGACAGGGACGCCGGGGAGCTGTTTTTT.

This clonotype has only a few counts. V usage is TRBV6-2 or TRBV6-3 and J usage is TRBJ2-3; TRBD2 matches 9 bases. Trimming removed 1 base from V and 3 bases from J; junction bases left unmatched: 2. The CDR3 loop spans 15 amino acids. The germline gives CDR1 MNHEY, CDR2 SVGEGT. For the CDR3, the DNA is TGTGCCAGCAGTTACTGGGCGGGAGGGACAGATACGCAGTATTTT. It translates to CASSYWAGGTDTQYF.

The DNA of the CDR3 is TGTGCCAGCAGTTGGACCCGCAGCGGAGTCTCTGGGGCCAACGTCCTGACTTTC. Its protein is CASSWTRSGVSGANVLTF. The rearrangement links TRBV12-3 or TRBV12-4 to TRBJ2-6; tentative D call: TRBD2 (5 bases). V was clipped by 4 bases and J by 0 bases, with 16 bases between them. This CDR3 has 18 amino acids.

This clonotype was counted between two and nine times. V and J are TRBV2 and TRBJ2-7, with 11 bases matching TRBD2. CDR1 is SNHLY, CDR2 FYNNEI, per germline. This CDR3 is 16 amino acids long. Trimming cost V 5 bases and J 1 base; bases outside gene matches: 7. CDR3 region: CASSPGGLAESYEQYF. DNA of the CDR3: TGTGCCAGCAGTCCCGGGGGACTAGCGGAATCCTACGAGCAGTACTTC.

The chain combines TRBV30 with TRBJ2-7; 10 bases agree with TRBD1. The V segment lost 4 bases and the J segment 3 bases; nucleotides outside the gene matches: 9. This CDR3 contains 15 residues. Germline CDR1 is GTSNPN and CDR2 is SVGIG (reference sequence). CDR3 sequence reads: CAWTATRDRGYEQYF. CDR3 bases: TGTGCCTGGACCGCAACCCGGGACAGGGGCTACGAGCAGTACTTC.

A few counts support this clonotype. J is TRBJ1-4 and V is TRBV18; TRBD1 is a possible D gene (5 bases). Trimming shortened V by 3 bases and J by 8 bases, and 13 bases separated the two germline ends. Germline-derived CDR1 and CDR2 are KGHSH and LQKENI. The CDR3 spans 14 residues. CDR3 nucleotide sequence: TGTGCCAGCTCACCGACAGTTGAGGTAGAAAAACTGTTTTTT. This codes for CASSPTVEVEKLFF.

The table lists this clonotype with a few counts. This chain uses TRBV4-3 with TRBJ2-7; 8 bases are a match to TRBD1. V was clipped by 5 bases and J by 0 bases; unmatched bases: 6. Per germline, CDR1 LGHNA and CDR2 YSLEER. This CDR3 is built from 15 residues. CDR3 sequence: CASSTRTGSSYEQYF. CDR3 coding DNA: TGCGCCAGCAGCACCCGGACAGGGAGCTCCTACGAGCAGTACTTC.